One and the same sample provided the 14 T cell receptor beta chains below, sequenced in a study of cytomegalovirus exposure and HLA in healthy donors. Measured with immunoSEQ multiplex PCR; TCRdb has only the in-frame clones, and not every one. The data contain hundreds of thousands of clones, roughly 89% of them singletons. Sequenced: PBMCs. The receptors derive from a young woman in good health and CMV-seronegative.

The chain couples TRBV2 to TRBJ2-7; tentatively, D is TRBD1 (5 bases). V shed 5 bases and J shed 3 bases, with 14 bases lying between them. The CDR3 contains 14 residues. CDR1 is SNHLY and CDR2 is FYNNEI in the germline V gene. CDR3 amino acids: CASSRDSNIYEQYF. Here the CDR3 DNA reads TGTGCCAGCAGTAGAGACAGTAACATCTACGAGCAGTACTTC.

The rearrangement links TRBV6-1 to TRBJ2-5, with 10 bases identical to TRBD1. V was clipped by 8 bases and J by 4 bases; unmatched bases: 7. Germline V gives CDR1 MNHNS, CDR2 SASEGT. The CDR3 totals 14 residues. Here the CDR3 reads CASQSDRGVETQYF. The CDR3 nucleotides are TGTGCCAGCCAATCGGACAGGGGGGTAGAGACCCAGTACTTC.

This rearrangement joins TRBV28 to TRBJ1-4; the match to TRBD1 covers 7 bases. The germline V gene has CDR1 MDHEN and CDR2 SYDVKM. This CDR3 comprises 15 residues. V lost 7 bases, J lost 12 bases, and 17 bases stayed unmatched. CDR3 DNA: TGTGCCAGCACCCCGATAGCTAGGGGGCCCCCTCAACTGTTTTTT. Translated: CASTPIARGPPQLFF.

V usage is TRBV7-9 and J usage is TRBJ2-3, with 10 nucleotides matching TRBD2. J gave up 6 bases and V 6 bases, and 3 bases lay outside the gene matches. The CDR3 extends over 13 amino acids. Germline lookup yields CDR1 SEHNR and CDR2 FQNEAQ (reference sequence). CDR3 in DNA: TGTGCCAGCAGTCGTAGCGGGGGGGATACGCAGTATTTT. Residues: CASSRSGGDTQYF.

The CDR3 DNA sequence: TGTGCCAGCAGCCATGCGTGGGGGCTGGACACCGGGGAGCTGTTTTTT. Translated, it gives CASSHAWGLDTGELFF. The chain links TRBV9 to TRBJ2-2; D might be TRBD1 (6 bases). V was clipped by 4 bases and J by 3 bases, with 16 bases between them. CDR3 size: 16 residues. Germline assignment: CDR1 SGDLS and CDR2 YYNGEE.

As for this clone: Other DNA sequences in the sample encode the same CDR3. The chain employs TRBV28 and TRBJ1-2; D gene ambiguous. The CDR3 is made up of 11 amino acids. Germline loops: CDR1 MDHEN, CDR2 SYDVKM. The V and J ends lost 6 bases and 2 bases respectively, with 4 bases between them. The CDR3 protein is CASSQNYGYTF. CDR3 sequence (DNA): TGTGCCAGCAGCCAGAACTATGGCTACACCTTC.

V usage is TRBV5-1 and J usage is TRBJ2-1; 8 nucleotides match TRBD1. V trimming: 0 bases; J trimming: 2 bases; junction bases outside the gene matches: 1. This CDR3 region has 15 residues. From germline, CDR1 is SGHRS and CDR2 YFSETQ. The DNA for the CDR3 is TGCGCCAGCAGCTTGGTGACAGGGGCCTACAATGAGCAGTTCTTC. Translated: CASSLVTGAYNEQFF.

V usage is TRBV6-1 and J usage is TRBJ2-1, with TRBD2 matching 8 bases. The CDR3 runs 14 residues. Germline loops: CDR1 MNHNS, CDR2 SASEGT. V shed 7 bases and J 8 bases; nucleotides not matched to a gene: 10. CDR3 residues: CASTRGLAGYEQFF. In DNA form, the CDR3 reads TGTGCCAGCACCCGAGGGCTAGCGGGTTATGAGCAGTTCTTC.

The rearrangement links TRBV5-4 to TRBJ1-1, with a weak D call TRBD1 (6 bases). V was clipped by 4 bases and J by 6 bases, with 13 bases between them. Germline V gene lookup returns CDR1 SGHNT and CDR2 YYREEE (reference sequence). CDR3 length: 13 residues. The CDR3 loop is CASSEGGWAEAFF. The CDR3 DNA follows: TGTGCCAGCAGCGAAGGGGGTTGGGCTGAAGCTTTCTTT. Full variable domain (remainder filled in from reference TRBV5-4 and TRBJ1-1): ETGVTQSPTHLIKTRGQQVTLRCSSQSGHNTVSWYQQALGQGPQFIFQYYREEENGRGNFPPRFSGLQFPNYSSELNVNALELDDSALYLCASSEGGWAEAFFGQGTRLTVV.

This chain joins TRBV28 and TRBJ1-2; the D is unclear. The CDR3 contains 13 residues. CDR1 is MDHEN and CDR2 is SYDVKM in the germline V gene. The V end was cut by 3 bases, the J end by 13 bases, with 18 bases between. The CDR3 bases are TGTGCCAGCAGTTTTAGGCCCAGGTCCCGCAGCACCTTC. Its translation: CASSFRPRSRSTF.

This chain connects TRBV30 to TRBJ2-7; possibly TRBD1 for D (6 bases). The CDR3 is 14 amino acids. Germline CDR1 reads GTSNPN; CDR2 reads SVGIG (reference sequence). V was pared by 0 bases and J by 0 bases, with 9 bases between. The CDR3 DNA reads TGTGCCTGGAGTGTACAGGGAGCCTCCTACGAGCAGTACTTC. Translating gives CAWSVQGASYEQYF.

The chain is built from TRBV9 and TRBJ1-6; maybe TRBD1 (5 bases). The germline V gene encodes CDR1 SGDLS and CDR2 YYNGEE. The CDR3 has 12 amino acids. The V end lost 3 bases, the J end lost 10 bases, and 8 bases lay between the germline ends. This CDR3 is CASSATGSPLHF. CDR3 sequence (DNA): TGTGCCAGCAGCGCCACAGGCTCACCCCTCCACTTT. Complete variable domain (other parts from reference TRBV9 and TRBJ1-6): DSGVTQTPKHLITATGQRVTLRCSPRSGDLSVYWYQQSLDQGLQFLIQYYNGEERAKGNILERFSAQQFPDLHSELNLSSLELGDSALYFCASSATGSPLHFGNGTRLTVT.

The chain links TRBV6-1 to TRBJ2-1, with D possibly TRBD2 on 5 matching bases. CDR3 length: 14 residues. V shed 2 bases and J shed 8 bases, with 13 bases lying between them. CDR1 MNHNS and CDR2 SASEGT come from the germline V gene. CDR3 amino acids: CASSELRGPDEQFF. The CDR3 coding sequence is TGTGCCAGCAGTGAATTACGGGGTCCGGATGAGCAGTTCTTC.

The chain recombines TRBV7-9 with TRBJ1-2; TRBD1 matches 9 bases. The CDR3 has 14 amino acids. CDR1 SEHNR and CDR2 FQNEAQ come from the germline V gene (reference sequence). After removal of 5 bases from V and 8 bases from J, the junction contained 9 bases not matched to a gene. The CDR3 sequence is CASSPGTGSIGYTF. The CDR3 region has the DNA TGTGCCAGCAGCCCCGGGACAGGGTCTATCGGCTACACCTTC.